This T cell receptor beta chain was obtained from a study of spatial heterogeneity in lung cancer. Study as a whole: Alpha-chain sequences were detected in numbers that were consistently lower than beta-chain sequences. Averaged across combinations, each unique TCR and UMI pairing appeared more than ten times in raw reads, which were uncorrected.

Study results and caveats: Tumor TCRs that were ubiquitous and expanded showed up in blood more at resection than follow-up.

TCRdb itself ran the 5' RACE reads through MiXCR, one entry per CDR3 protein. Of about 21,000 distinct CDR3 sequences in the sample, around 4.6% were seen once. CDR3 length: 15 amino acids. Per the germline V gene, CDR1 is SGHAT and CDR2 is FQDESV (reference sequence). Germline trimming cut 4 bases from V and 2 bases from J; bases unmatched to any gene: 7. This clonotype was detected ten times or more. What it binds is unknown. Time point given: sample taken at primary tumor resection. Tumor, nontumor lung or frozen PBMC supplied whole RNA, sequenced without sorting. The source was PBMCs, collected at surgery. The V gene is TRBV11-1, the J gene TRBJ2-7, with 8 bases that match TRBD1. This TCR was sampled from a male donor with early-stage non-small cell lung cancer. CDR3 sequence: CASSSGQGSTYEQYF. As DNA, the CDR3 is TGTGCCAGCAGCTCCGGACAGGGATCCACCTACGAGCAGTACTTC.